Given below is one T cell receptor beta chain in context. This sample was included in a study of T cells after yellow fever vaccination. TCRdb used MiXCR to reprocess the 5' RACE reads, holding one entry per CDR3 protein. Of about 400,000 distinct CDR3 sequences listed, around 6.4% are singletons. Germline V gene data show CDR1 as SGHRS and CDR2 as YFSETQ. The V end lost 0 bases, the J end lost 0 bases, and 13 bases lay between the germline ends. The CDR3 spans 17 residues. The input for sequencing was PBMCs, taken 5 days after the yellow fever booster vaccination. This clonotype originated in a man aged 25 to 45 who received the YFV17D yellow fever vaccine. The chain combines TRBV5-1 with TRBJ2-1, with D possibly matching TRBD2 (6 bases). The CDR3 spells CASSLEDYSSSYNEQFF. CDR3 DNA: TGCGCCAGCAGCTTGGAGGACTACTCGAGCTCCTACAATGAGCAGTTCTTC.